A single sample gave rise to the 32 T cell receptor beta chains below, sequenced in a study of blood T cell repertoires in COVID-19. Sequencing was performed with immunoSEQ multiplex PCR; in TCRdb, only in-frame clones are kept and a portion is missing. The sample carries roughly 73,000 clones, around 75% recorded once. The specimen sequenced was peripheral blood. These receptor sequences come from a man aged 70-80 years with acute or convalescent COVID-19.

The chain carries TRBV28 and TRBJ1-2, with a tentative D call TRBD1 (6 bases). Trimming removed 7 bases at V and 2 bases at J, with 11 bases between. The CDR3 is 13 residues long. CDR1 is MDHEN, CDR2 SYDVKM, per germline. The CDR3 DNA follows: TGTGCCAGCACCTTGAGGGGGAACTATGGCTACACCTTC. It encodes CASTLRGNYGYTF.

This chain connects TRBV11-2 to TRBJ1-1; 7 bases are shared with TRBD1. The CDR3 has 13 amino acids. V lost 0 bases, J lost 8 bases, and 3 bases stayed unmatched. Germline V gene lookup returns CDR1 SGHAT and CDR2 FQNNGV. The CDR3 DNA reads as TGTGCCAGCAGCTTAGAAGGGGGCGGGGAAGCTTTCTTT. Amino acids: CASSLEGGGEAFF.

The V and J genes are TRBV7-3 and TRBJ2-2, with 8 bases that match TRBD1. Trimming removed 5 bases from V and 6 bases from J; junction bases left unmatched: 8. This CDR3 comprises 15 residues. The germline gives CDR1 SGHTA, CDR2 FQGTGA. The CDR3, as DNA: TGTGCCAGCAGCCCTCCGGGACAGGTCGCCGGGGAGCTGTTTTTT. Its translation: CASSPPGQVAGELFF.

This clone was observed a handful of times. The rearrangement links TRBV6-2 or TRBV6-3 to TRBJ1-5; D not resolved. Germline V CDR1 and CDR2: MNHEY, SVGEGT. V was pared by 6 bases and J by 8 bases, with 17 bases between. This CDR3 comprises 14 residues. In nucleotides, the CDR3 is TGTGCCAGCAGCGCCGCCGGGAATCGGGAGCCCCAGCATTTT. Protein product: CASSAAGNREPQHF.

This clone occurred a few times. The chain links TRBV11-2 to TRBJ2-7; 11 nucleotides match TRBD1. V lost 5 bases, J lost 3 bases, and 3 bases stayed unmatched. CDR3 length equals 14 residues. The germline V gene encodes CDR1 SGHAT and CDR2 FQNNGV. For the CDR3, the DNA is TGTGCCAGCAGCAGGGACAGGGGGTACTACGAGCAGTACTTC. This encodes CASSRDRGYYEQYF.

This sequence joins TRBV10-3 and TRBJ1-2; TRBD1 is a possible D gene (5 bases). Trimming cost V 1 base and J 4 bases, with 13 bases left between them. CDR3 size: 15 residues. CDR1 is ENHRY, CDR2 SYGVKD, per germline. This chain's CDR3 is CAISEFTGGPYGYTF. DNA of the CDR3: TGTGCCATCAGTGAGTTTACAGGCGGACCCTATGGCTACACCTTC.

The V call is TRBV3-1 (or the pseudogene TRBV3-2), the J call TRBJ2-5, with a weak D call TRBD2 (6 bases). This CDR3 region has 16 residues. Trimming took off 3 bases at V and 9 bases at J, with 23 bases between the two ends. Germline loops: CDR1 LGHDT, CDR2 YNNKEL (reference sequence). CDR3 sequence: CASSHANRGSARAQYF. The CDR3 DNA reads TGTGCCAGCAGCCATGCCAACCGGGGGTCAGCGAGGGCCCAGTACTTC.

This sequence joins TRBV7-8 and TRBJ1-5, with D tentatively TRBD1 (5 bases). The V gene lost 11 bases and the J gene lost 6 bases, with 17 bases spanning the gap. This CDR3 contains 13 residues. CDR1 and CDR2 (germline): SGHVS, FQNEAQ. The chain's CDR3 is CASSRGVGQPQHF. CDR3 nucleotide sequence: TGTGCCTCGAGTCGGGGGGTGGGTCAGCCCCAGCATTTT.

This sequence joins TRBV5-1 and TRBJ2-2; D gene ambiguous. The CDR3 runs 12 residues. V dropped 2 bases and J dropped 6 bases, with 5 bases sitting between them. Germline CDR1 SGHRS, CDR2 YFSETQ. The CDR3 protein is CASSLISGELFF. The CDR3 nucleotides are TGCGCCAGCAGCTTAATCTCCGGGGAGCTGTTTTTT.

The chain links TRBV9 to TRBJ1-1, with TRBD1 matching 7 bases. CDR3 length: 14 residues. The J segment lost 4 bases and the V segment lost 4 bases, leaving 7 bases of the junction unmatched. Looked up from germline, CDR1 is SGDLS and CDR2 is YYNGEE. Written as DNA, the CDR3 is TGTGCCAGCAGCACCAGGGGGGAGGTCACTGAAGCTTTCTTT. It specifies CASSTRGEVTEAFF. The variable domain in full, completed from reference TRBV9 and TRBJ1-1, reads DSGVTQTPKHLITATGQRVTLRCSPRSGDLSVYWYQQSLDQGLQFLIQYYNGEERAKGNILERFSAQQFPDLHSELNLSSLELGDSALYFCASSTRGEVTEAFFGQGTRLTVV.

The chain combines TRBV27 with TRBJ1-6, with 9 bases matching TRBD1. This CDR3 has 17 amino acids. Trimming cost V 5 bases and J 1 base; bases outside gene matches: 6. Germline lookup yields CDR1 MNHEY and CDR2 SMNVEV (reference sequence). The CDR3 is CASSPGQGWSYNSPLHF. In DNA form, the CDR3 reads TGTGCCAGCAGTCCGGGACAGGGCTGGTCCTATAATTCACCCCTCCACTTT.

The chain uses TRBV19 and TRBJ1-2, with 7 bases matching TRBD1. The CDR3 has 13 amino acids. Germline assignment: CDR1 LNHDA and CDR2 SQIVND (reference sequence). After removal of 7 bases from V and 7 bases from J, the junction contained 9 bases not matched to a gene. CDR3: CASTPSTGSGYTF. The CDR3, as DNA: TGTGCCAGTACCCCATCGACAGGGTCTGGCTACACCTTC.

V usage is TRBV4-1 and J usage is TRBJ1-4; 9 bases fit TRBD1. This CDR3 has 15 amino acids. With 5 bases clipped from V and 7 bases from J, the junction kept 8 bases outside the gene matches. CDR1 is MGHRA and CDR2 is YSYEKL in the germline V gene. In nucleotides, the CDR3 is TGCGCCAGCAGCATCACAGGGGGCAGACGTGAAAAACTGTTTTTT. This gives the protein CASSITGGRREKLFF.

This clone was counted a few times. V gene TRBV7-2 combines with J gene TRBJ1-6, with 7 nucleotides matching TRBD1. The V gene end was trimmed by 5 bases and the J gene end by 5 bases; junction bases not matched to a gene: 6. The germline V gene has CDR1 SGHTA and CDR2 FQGNSA. CDR3 length: 15 amino acids. The CDR3 loop reads CASSLHGTDNSPLHF. CDR3 nucleotide sequence: TGTGCCAGCAGCCTCCACGGGACAGATAATTCACCCCTCCACTTT.

The V call is TRBV18, the J call TRBJ2-5, with 7 bases that match TRBD2. Germline trimming cut 3 bases from V and 1 base from J; bases unmatched to any gene: 2. Germline V gives CDR1 KGHSH, CDR2 LQKENI. There are 14 residues in the CDR3. The CDR3, as DNA: TGTGCCAGCTCACCGACGGGGGGCCAAGAGACCCAGTACTTC. Translating it yields CASSPTGGQETQYF.

The chain employs TRBV11-3 and TRBJ2-3; 12 bases agree with TRBD2. This CDR3 has 18 residues. Germline CDR1 reads SGHNT; CDR2 reads YENEEA. V lost 1 base to trimming and J lost 6 bases; unmatched junction nucleotides: 11. The CDR3 sequence: CASSLGTSGTPGPDTQYF. The CDR3 DNA reads as TGTGCCAGCAGCTTAGGGACTAGCGGGACCCCCGGGCCGGATACGCAGTATTTT. Supplemented by reference TRBV11-3 and TRBJ2-3, the full variable domain reads EAGVVQSPRYKIIEKKQPVAFWCNPISGHNTLYWYLQNLGQGPELLIRYENEEAVDDSQLPKDRFSAERLKGVDSTLKIQPAELGDSAVYLCASSLGTSGTPGPDTQYFGPGTRLTVL.

The V gene is TRBV6-5, the J gene TRBJ1-6; the match to TRBD1 covers 8 bases. The V and J ends lost 0 bases and 6 bases, in that order; junction bases with no gene match: 4. The germline V gene has CDR1 MNHEY and CDR2 SVGAGI. This CDR3 spans 16 amino acids. The CDR3 protein is CASSYSGQDFNSPLHF. The CDR3 DNA follows: TGTGCCAGCAGTTACTCGGGACAGGACTTTAATTCACCCCTCCACTTT.

In nucleotides, the CDR3 is TGCAGTGCTAGTTTACAGCACTATGGCTACACCTTC. Amino acids: CSASLQHYGYTF. The rearrangement joins TRBV20-1 to TRBJ1-2; D unresolved. CDR3 length: 12 amino acids. CDR1 DFQATT and CDR2 SNEGSKA come from the germline V gene (reference sequence). Trimming took off 3 bases at V and 3 bases at J, with 8 bases between the two ends.

The CDR3 DNA follows: TGTGCCAGCAGGCTGGGACTAGCGGGTCACAATGAGCAGTTCTTC. Amino acid sequence: CASRLGLAGHNEQFF. The chain links TRBV2 to TRBJ2-1; TRBD2 matches at 12 bases. The CDR3 has 15 residues. The V segment lost 6 bases and the J segment 5 bases; nucleotides outside the gene matches: 5. Germline V lookup: CDR1 SNHLY, CDR2 FYNNEI.

The rearrangement links TRBV27 to TRBJ2-7; 7 positions match TRBD2. J lost 2 bases, V lost 2 bases, and 9 bases had no gene match. Germline V gene sequence: CDR1 MNHEY, CDR2 SMNVEV (reference sequence). The CDR3 is 16 residues long. The CDR3 loop reads CASSLPPSGLPYEQYF. DNA of the CDR3: TGTGCCAGCAGTTTACCTCCTAGCGGACTCCCCTACGAGCAGTACTTC.

V and J are TRBV28 and TRBJ1-1; D might be TRBD1 (5 bases). This CDR3 has 15 amino acids. Germline V gene sequence: CDR1 MDHEN, CDR2 SYDVKM. V gave up 5 bases and J gave up 0 bases, with 13 bases separating them. DNA for the CDR3: TGTGCCAGCAGTCCCCCGGACACGGTGAACACTGAAGCTTTCTTT. It translates to CASSPPDTVNTEAFF.

The V gene is TRBV19, the J gene TRBJ1-2; no clear D gene. The V and J ends lost 3 bases and 8 bases respectively, with 10 bases between them. The CDR3 runs to 12 residues. Germline-derived CDR1 and CDR2 are LNHDA and SQIVND (reference sequence). CDR3 DNA: TGTGCCAGTAGTATTGGCAGCGGAGGCTACACCTTC. Protein: CASSIGSGGYTF.

The chain combines TRBV7-8 with TRBJ1-6; 8 bases align to TRBD1. J was trimmed by 7 bases and V by 5 bases; bases with no gene match: 4. The germline gives CDR1 SGHVS, CDR2 FQNEAQ. This CDR3 is built from 14 residues. The CDR3 loop reads CASSEQGGNSPLHF. The CDR3 DNA follows: TGTGCCAGCAGCGAACAGGGGGGGAATTCACCCCTCCACTTT.

The chain couples TRBV7-9 to TRBJ1-4; TRBD1 might be the D (5 bases). Germline loops: CDR1 SEHNR, CDR2 FQNEAQ (reference sequence). This CDR3 comprises 13 residues. V lost 4 bases to trimming and J lost 7 bases, with 10 bases between them. CDR3 region: CASSSTGGEKLFF. In DNA form, the CDR3 reads TGTGCCAGCAGCTCGACCGGGGGTGAAAAACTGTTTTTT. The variable domain in full, with the rest retrieved from reference TRBV7-9 and TRBJ1-4, is DTGVSQNPRHKITKRGQNVTFRCDPISEHNRLYWYRQTLGQGPEFLTYFQNEAQLEKSRLLSDRFSAERPKGSFSTLEIQRTEQGDSAMYLCASSSTGGEKLFFGSGTQLSVL.

This sequence joins TRBV27 and TRBJ2-3; 15 bases line up with TRBD2. This CDR3 region has 17 residues. V lost 5 bases to trimming and J lost 4 bases; unmatched junction nucleotides: 7. Germline CDR1 reads MNHEY; CDR2 reads SMNVEV (reference sequence). CDR3: CASSPTGTSGRSDTQYF. The CDR3 DNA follows: TGTGCCAGCAGTCCCACTGGGACTAGCGGGAGGTCAGATACGCAGTATTTT.

The chain recombines TRBV2 with TRBJ2-7; D is perhaps TRBD2 (6 bases). The ends were cut back, 2 bases at V and 4 bases at J, with 9 bases in the middle. Germline-derived CDR1 and CDR2 are SNHLY and FYNNEI. The CDR3 is 13 residues long. The CDR3 region has the DNA TGTGCCAGCAGTGAAAGGGGACTTTACGAGCAGTACTTC. It translates to CASSERGLYEQYF. The full variable domain, with the rest looked up from reference TRBV2 and TRBJ2-7, is EPEVTQTPSHQVTQMGQEVILRCVPISNHLYFYWYRQILGQKVEFLVSFYNNEISEKSEIFDDQFSVERPDGSNFTLKIRSTKLEDSAMYFCASSERGLYEQYFGPGTRLTVT.

This clone was detected only once. The chain links TRBV3-1 (or the pseudogene TRBV3-2) to TRBJ2-7; the match to TRBD1 covers 8 bases. The CDR3 sequence is 14 residues long. Germline V gene lookup returns CDR1 LGHDT and CDR2 YNNKEL (reference sequence). Unmatched junction bases numbered 6, after V lost 6 bases and J lost 2 bases. CDR3 residues: CASRAGTGTYEQYF. The CDR3 DNA reads TGTGCCAGCAGGGCCGGGACAGGTACCTACGAGCAGTACTTC.

The rearrangement uses TRBV29-1 and TRBJ2-7, with 10 positions matching TRBD2. V trimming: 6 bases; J trimming: 3 bases; junction bases outside the gene matches: 14. The germline V gene has CDR1 SQVTM and CDR2 ANQGSEA. The CDR3 covers 16 residues. This chain's CDR3 is CSVLPVGRTSGYEQYF. DNA of the CDR3: TGCAGCGTCCTCCCTGTGGGCAGGACTAGCGGCTACGAGCAGTACTTC.

CDR3 amino acids: CATSDFGGGTDTQYF. Written as DNA, the CDR3 is TGTGCCACCAGTGATTTTGGGGGGGGCACAGATACGCAGTATTTT. The gene calls are TRBV24-1 and TRBJ2-3; 7 nucleotides line up with TRBD2. With 1 base clipped from V and 1 base from J, the junction kept 1 base outside the gene matches. CDR3 length equals 15 residues. Germline assignment: CDR1 KGHDR and CDR2 SFDVKD.

The sample holds many counts of this clone. The chain carries TRBV9 and TRBJ1-1; 7 bases line up with TRBD1. There are 15 residues in the CDR3. Germline CDR1 reads SGDLS; CDR2 reads YYNGEE. Unmatched junction bases numbered 7, after V lost 0 bases and J lost 5 bases. Written as DNA, the CDR3 is TGTGCCAGCAGCGTAGATTCAGGGGGACAAACTGAAGCTTTCTTT. Protein product: CASSVDSGGQTEAFF. The whole variable domain, remainder taken from reference TRBV9 and TRBJ1-1, is DSGVTQTPKHLITATGQRVTLRCSPRSGDLSVYWYQQSLDQGLQFLIQYYNGEERAKGNILERFSAQQFPDLHSELNLSSLELGDSALYFCASSVDSGGQTEAFFGQGTRLTVV.

V usage is TRBV9 and J usage is TRBJ1-2; 8 bases align to TRBD1. The germline gives CDR1 SGDLS, CDR2 YYNGEE. With 4 bases clipped from V and 3 bases from J, the junction kept 11 bases outside the gene matches. The CDR3 sequence is 16 residues long. The CDR3 loop is CASSTRQGILDYGYTF. CDR3 nucleotide sequence: TGTGCCAGCAGCACCCGACAGGGGATACTTGACTATGGCTACACCTTC.

The chain recombines TRBV5-1 with TRBJ2-2; 8 bases agree with TRBD2. The germline gives CDR1 SGHRS, CDR2 YFSETQ. The CDR3 spans 16 residues. Trimming cost V 2 bases and J 1 base; bases outside gene matches: 4. In DNA, the CDR3 is TGCGCCAGCAGCTTCCCAAGCGGGAGGAACACCGGGGAGCTGTTTTTT. Its protein is CASSFPSGRNTGELFF.